The rows below give T cell receptor beta chains drawn from one sample of a study of CD8+ T cells in alopecia areata. The method was immunoSEQ multiplex PCR; TCRdb's version includes in-frame clones alone and lacks a portion of them. The table shows about 220,000 clones, with roughly 56% occurring only once. The source material was CD4+ T cells sorted from blood, sampled at week 4, from a patient treated with tofacitinib. The receptors derive from a human donor with alopecia areata. The CDR3 runs from the conserved cysteine through the conserved F or W. D genes are given only for firm matches. Expanded clones get a size class; other rows say once, few or many, or leave the size out.

J gene,D gene,V gene,clone size,CDR3 DNA,CDR3 protein
TRBJ2-3,NA,TRBV7-2,NA,TGTGCCAGCAGTTCCCGACTAGTGGATACGCAGTATTTT,CASSSRLVDTQYF
TRBJ2-7,NA,TRBV7-2,NA,TGTGCCAGCAGCTTAGCAGGGGTCGAGCAGTACTTC,CASSLAGVEQYF
TRBJ2-5,TRBD2,TRBV6-5,NA,TGTGCCAGCAGTCCTAGCGGGGGCCAAGAGACCCAGTACTTC,CASSPSGGQETQYF
TRBJ2-1,NA,TRBV18,NA,TGTGCCAGCTCACCGGGGGCGGAGTCACACAATGAGCAGTTCTTC,CASSPGAESHNEQFF
TRBJ2-1,NA,TRBV5-6,few,TGTGCCAGCAGCCCCAAGGGGGGCCAAGACAATGAGCAGTTCTTC,CASSPKGGQDNEQFF
TRBJ1-4,NA,TRBV29-1,once,TGCAGCGTTGCCGGCCGTTCGAATGAAAAACTGTTTTTT,CSVAGRSNEKLFF
TRBJ2-7,TRBD2,TRBV7-6,NA,TGTGCCAGCAGCCCCCCGGGACTAGCGTATCAGTACTTC,CASSPPGLAYQYF
TRBJ2-3,NA,TRBV10-3,NA,TGTGCCATCTCGGCCGACACTATTAGCACAGATACGCAGTATTTT,CAISADTISTDTQYF
TRBJ2-7,TRBD1,TRBV5-4,NA,TGTGCCAGCAGCTTGGAGGGACAGGGTGGGCAGTACTTC,CASSLEGQGGQYF
TRBJ2-1,NA,TRBV30,once,TGTGCCTGGAGTGCGGGGGGCCCAGGCTCCTACAATGAGCAGTTCTTC,CAWSAGGPGSYNEQFF
TRBJ1-2,NA,TRBV30,NA,TGTGCCTGGCTTGGGGGAGGACAGTCCTACTATGGCTACACCTTC,CAWLGGGQSYYGYTF
TRBJ2-3,NA,TRBV29-1,few,TGCAGCGTTGCGGAGACCGGCACAGATACGCAGTATTTT,CSVAETGTDTQYF
TRBJ1-1,NA,TRBV7-9,few,TGTGCCAGCAGCTTAGGACAGGTGAACACTGAAGCTTTCTTT,CASSLGQVNTEAFF
TRBJ2-3,TRBD1,TRBV12-5,few,TGTGCTAGTGGTTCTGGACAGGTGTCAGATACGCAGTATTTT,CASGSGQVSDTQYF
TRBJ2-5,NA,TRBV30,NA,TGTGCCTGGAGTTCTGGGACCCAGTACTTC,CAWSSGTQYF
TRBJ1-5,NA,TRBV5-6,NA,TGTGCCAGCAGCTTGGGCCCAGCTCGCAATCAGCCCCAGCATTTT,CASSLGPARNQPQHF
TRBJ2-2,NA,TRBV2,NA,TGTGCCAGCGGGGTTACACGCGGGGAGCTGTTTTTT,CASGVTRGELFF
TRBJ1-6,TRBD1,TRBV6-5,NA,TGTGCCAGCAGCATCGACAGGGGTAATTCACCCCTCCACTTT,CASSIDRGNSPLHF
TRBJ2-7,NA,TRBV15,NA,TGTGCCACCAGCAGAGCAGCAGATTCCTACGAGCAGTACTTC,CATSRAADSYEQYF
TRBJ2-7,NA,TRBV4-3,NA,TGCGCCAGCAGCCAAGAGTTATCAGGGTCCGAGCAGTACTTC,CASSQELSGSEQYF
TRBJ2-7,TRBD1,TRBV5-6,NA,TGTGCCAGCAGCTTCGGGACAGGGGGCGTCTTTTACTTC,CASSFGTGGVFYF
TRBJ1-4,TRBD1,TRBV30,few,TGTGCCGGACAGGGCCGGGAAGAAAAACTGTTTTTT,CAGQGREEKLFF
TRBJ1-6,TRBD1,TRBV4-1,NA,TGCGCCAGCAGCCCCCGGGGTCACAGGGGAGACAATTCACCCCTCCACTTT,CASSPRGHRGDNSPLHF
TRBJ2-7,NA,TRBV7-6,NA,TGTGCCAGCAGCTTATCCTTGGGTCAGAACTACGAGCAGTACTTC,CASSLSLGQNYEQYF
TRBJ2-3,NA,TRBV29-1,few,TGCAGCGTTGGGAGGGATACGCAGTATTTT,CSVGRDTQYF
TRBJ2-5,TRBD2,TRBV15,NA,TGTGCCACCAGCAAAACCGGGACTAGGGGAGAGACCCAGTACTTC,CATSKTGTRGETQYF
TRBJ2-5,TRBD1,TRBV2,few,TGTGCCAGCAGTTCGGGACAGGGTATGGAGACCCAGTACTTC,CASSSGQGMETQYF
TRBJ1-1,NA,TRBV30,few,TGTGCCTGGAACAGGGCGGTGAACACTGAAGCTTTCTTT,CAWNRAVNTEAFF
TRBJ1-6,TRBD1,TRBV5-6,NA,TGTGCCAGCAGCCCTGACAGGGGTCCAAATTCACCCCTCCACTTT,CASSPDRGPNSPLHF
TRBJ2-1,NA,TRBV30,NA,TGTGCCTGGGCCCGAATGGGGGACTGGGAATACAATGAGCAGTTCTTC,CAWARMGDWEYNEQFF
TRBJ1-5,NA,TRBV7-6,NA,TGTGCCAGCAGCTTAGTCGACAGTTATAGCAATCAGCCCCAGCATTTT,CASSLVDSYSNQPQHF
TRBJ1-1,NA,TRBV11-1,many,TGTGCCAGCAGCTTAAGTACAGGAGCTGAAGCTTTCTTT,CASSLSTGAEAFF
TRBJ2-4,NA,TRBV5-1,few,TGCGCCAGCAGCTTGGGCGGGGTGCAAGGAAACATTCAGTACTTC,CASSLGGVQGNIQYF
TRBJ2-1,TRBD2,TRBV6-4,medium-sized,TGTGCCAGCAGTGACACTAGCGGGGGGGCCAATGAGCAGTTCTTC,CASSDTSGGANEQFF
TRBJ2-5,TRBD2,TRBV25-1,NA,TGTGCCAGCAGTGAAGCGGGAGCGATTTACCAAGAGACCCAGTACTTC,CASSEAGAIYQETQYF
TRBJ1-1,TRBD1,TRBV7-6,few,TGTGCCAGCAGCCTCCAAACCGGGACAGTGAACACTGAAGCTTTCTTT,CASSLQTGTVNTEAFF
TRBJ2-7,NA,TRBV7-9,NA,TGTGCCAGCAGCTTTGACATCGGTTCCGAGCAGTACTTC,CASSFDIGSEQYF
TRBJ1-5,TRBD1,TRBV4-3,NA,TGCGCCAGCAGCCAAGCTGCGGACAGGGGCCAGCCCCAGCATTTT,CASSQAADRGQPQHF
TRBJ2-7,NA,TRBV4-3,NA,TGCGCCAGCAGCCAAGGCCGAAGTCCCTACGAGCAGTACTTC,CASSQGRSPYEQYF
TRBJ2-5,NA,TRBV29-1,NA,TGCAGCGTTGAGGGTTCCTTCGGAGAGACCCAGTACTTC,CSVEGSFGETQYF
TRBJ2-5,TRBD1,TRBV30,NA,TGTGCCTGGAGTGTCACAGGGGGCCAAGAGACCCAGTACTTC,CAWSVTGGQETQYF
TRBJ2-1,NA,TRBV30,NA,TGTGCCTGGAGTCCCTCAGTCCAGGGAACAAGGGGTCGGCAGTTCTTC,CAWSPSVQGTRGRQFF
TRBJ2-7,NA,TRBV10-3,NA,TGTGCCATCAGTGAGCGGGTACTACCAGGGGTCGAGCAGTACTTC,CAISERVLPGVEQYF
TRBJ2-7,TRBD1,TRBV5-6,NA,TGTGCCAGCAGCATTACAGGGGGTATCTACGAGCAGTACTTC,CASSITGGIYEQYF
TRBJ2-7,TRBD2,TRBV7-8,few,TGTGCCAGCAGCTTAGTTGCCAGCGGGGGAACCGTATCGAGATACGAGCAGTACTTC,CASSLVASGGTVSRYEQYF
TRBJ1-2,NA,TRBV30,NA,TGTGCCTGGAGTGCACAGACTAACTATGGCTACACCTTC,CAWSAQTNYGYTF
TRBJ2-2,TRBD1,TRBV19,NA,TGTGCCAGTAGTAAACAGGGGTCCGGGGAGCTGTTTTTT,CASSKQGSGELFF
TRBJ1-6,NA,TRBV6-6,NA,TGTGCCAGCAGGACACGGGACGCGCCTAATTCACCCCTCCACTTT,CASRTRDAPNSPLHF
TRBJ2-3,NA,TRBV9,NA,TGTGCCAGCAGCGGTCTTACTTACTCAGATACGCAGTATTTT,CASSGLTYSDTQYF
TRBJ1-1,NA,TRBV4-1,many,TGCGCCAGCTCCTCGGGTTCCACCATGAACACTGAAGCTTTCTTT,CASSSGSTMNTEAFF
TRBJ1-6,NA,TRBV11-2,once,TGTGCCAGCAGCCAACGACAGGCTCTATATTCACCCCTCCACTTT,CASSQRQALYSPLHF
TRBJ1-6,NA,TRBV5-6,NA,TGTGCCAGCAGCGGGGAAAGGGCCCTGGATTCACCCCTCCACTTT,CASSGERALDSPLHF
TRBJ2-4,TRBD1,TRBV30,few,TGTGCTACATCGACAGGGGAAAACATTCAGTACTTC,CATSTGENIQYF
TRBJ1-5,NA,TRBV30,NA,TGTGCCTGGAGTGTCCAGCAGGGTCATCAGCCCCAGCATTTT,CAWSVQQGHQPQHF
TRBJ2-2,NA,TRBV10-1,NA,TGCGCCACCGAGGATCCGAACACCGGGGAGCTGTTTTTT,CATEDPNTGELFF